These T cell receptor beta chains were read from a single sample in a study of blood T cell repertoires in COVID-19. Produced via immunoSEQ multiplex PCR; TCRdb's table is partial and in-frame only. The profile shows approximately 290,000 clones, about nine tenths of them singletons. Material: peripheral blood. The origin of the receptors is a man aged 18 to 29 with active or convalescent COVID-19. The CDR3 runs from the conserved cysteine through the conserved F or W. A D gene is named only where the DNA matches it firmly. Some rows mark clone size as missing; the rest say once, few, many or name a class of expanded clone.

size | D | J | V | DNA | CDR3
. | . | TRBJ1-1 | TRBV28 | TGTGCCAGCAGTTTATTGACAGACACTGAAGCTTTCTTT | CASSLLTDTEAFF
. | . | TRBJ1-5 | TRBV28 | TGTGCCAGCAGTTTCGGGGTCTTAGCTAGCAATCAGCCCCAGCATTTT | CASSFGVLASNQPQHF
once | TRBD2 | TRBJ2-1 | TRBV5-1 | TGCGCCAGCAGCCCCATAGCGGGGGGGCCGCTAGCTGAGCAGTTCTTC | CASSPIAGGPLAEQFF
. | . | TRBJ2-7 | TRBV7-9 | TGTGCCAGCAGGATGGACACCAACTACGAGCAGTACTTC | CASRMDTNYEQYF
. | . | TRBJ2-3 | TRBV11-2 | TGTGCCAGCAGCTTAAACCGGGGCACAGATACGCAGTATTTT | CASSLNRGTDTQYF
. | TRBD1 | TRBJ2-2 | TRBV7-2 | TGTGCCAGCAGCGGGCTAGGACAGGGGGCTGTCGGGGAGCTGTTTTTT | CASSGLGQGAVGELFF
. | TRBD1 | TRBJ2-1 | TRBV19 | TGTGCCAGTAGTCCCTCCGGGACAGGGTACTATGAGCAGTTCTTC | CASSPSGTGYYEQFF
. | . | TRBJ1-1 | TRBV18 | TGTGCCAGCTCCTCCCAGGGGAACACTGAAGCTTTCTTT | CASSSQGNTEAFF
. | . | TRBJ2-1 | TRBV6-5 | TGTGCCAGCAGTCCGACTAGTTTCCATGAGCAGTTCTTC | CASSPTSFHEQFF
. | . | TRBJ1-1 | TRBV7-6 | TGTGCCAGCAGCCCAAGGACTCACACGAGGGACACTGAAGCTTTCTTT | CASSPRTHTRDTEAFF
. | . | TRBJ2-2 | TRBV10-1 | TGCGCCAGCAGTGAAGGAGGGAACACCGGGGAGCTGTTTTTT | CASSEGGNTGELFF
. | . | TRBJ2-5 | TRBV12-3/TRBV12-4 | TGTGCCAGCAGTTTCCTACAGCAAGAGACCCAGTACTTC | CASSFLQQETQYF
once | TRBD1 | TRBJ1-4 | TRBV9 | TGTGCCAGCAGCCGGACAGGGGGCAACAACAACCCTACGCGAAATGAAAAACTGTTTTTT | CASSRTGGNNNPTRNEKLFF
. | TRBD1 | TRBJ2-3 | TRBV24-1 | TGTGCCACCAGTGATTTAGGGACAGGGGACACCACAGATACGCAGTATTTT | CATSDLGTGDTTDTQYF
. | . | TRBJ2-2 | TRBV9 | TGTGCCAGCAGCGCGTACAGCCCCGGGGACGGGGAGCTGTTTTTT | CASSAYSPGDGELFF
. | . | TRBJ1-2 | TRBV4-1 | TGCGCCAGCAGCCAACAGGGATGGGAAATCTATGGCTACACCTTC | CASSQQGWEIYGYTF
few | . | TRBJ1-1 | TRBV28 | TGTGCCAGCCTTCCGCATGACACCCTCTTT | CASLPHDTLF
. | . | TRBJ1-6 | TRBV3-1/TRBV3-2 | TGTGCCAGCAGCACACAACAGGGATTCCTATATTCACCCCTCCACTTT | CASSTQQGFLYSPLHF
few | . | TRBJ2-7 | TRBV7-6 | TGTGCCAGCAGCTTAGCGCCCTCTGGCCGCGGAAGCTCCTACGAGCAGTACTTC | CASSLAPSGRGSSYEQYF
. | . | TRBJ2-5 | TRBV4-1 | TGCGCCAGCAGCCAAGGTGGAGGTAGCGGCCAAGAGACCCAGTACTTC | CASSQGGGSGQETQYF
. | . | TRBJ1-3 | TRBV7-9 | TGTGCCAGCAGCTTAGAGGCCAGGGTTGGAAACACCATATATTTT | CASSLEARVGNTIYF
. | . | TRBJ2-7 | TRBV5-1 | TGCGCCAGCAGCCTCCTTAGCACCAACTACGAGCAGTACTTC | CASSLLSTNYEQYF
. | . | TRBJ1-1 | TRBV6-5 | TGTGCCAGCAGTCGGCAGCAGGACACTGAAGCTTTCTTT | CASSRQQDTEAFF
few | TRBD1 | TRBJ1-1 | TRBV2 | TGTGCCAGCAGTGACGCGGACAGGGTGAACACTGAAGCTTTCTTT | CASSDADRVNTEAFF
. | TRBD2 | TRBJ2-7 | TRBV6-5 | TGTGCCAGCTCGGCGGGGGGAAGCTACGAGCAGTACTTC | CASSAGGSYEQYF
. | TRBD2 | TRBJ2-3 | TRBV7-2 | TGTGCCAGCAGCTTCGGACTAGCGGGACTCACAGATACGCAGTATTTT | CASSFGLAGLTDTQYF